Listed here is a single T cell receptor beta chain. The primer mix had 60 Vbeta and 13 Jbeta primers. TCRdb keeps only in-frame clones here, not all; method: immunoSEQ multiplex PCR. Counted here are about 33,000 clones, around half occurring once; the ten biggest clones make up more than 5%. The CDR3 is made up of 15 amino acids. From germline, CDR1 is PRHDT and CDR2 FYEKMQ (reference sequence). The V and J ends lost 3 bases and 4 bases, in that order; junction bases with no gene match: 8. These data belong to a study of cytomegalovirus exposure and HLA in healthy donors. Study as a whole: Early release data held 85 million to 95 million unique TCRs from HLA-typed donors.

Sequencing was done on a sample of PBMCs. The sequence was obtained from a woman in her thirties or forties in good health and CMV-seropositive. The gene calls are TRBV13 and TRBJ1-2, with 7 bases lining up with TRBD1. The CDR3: CASSLEGTAFYGYTF. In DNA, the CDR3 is TGTGCCAGCAGCTTGGAAGGGACAGCCTTCTATGGCTACACCTTC.